The next 27 T cell receptor beta chains were all read from a single sample in a study of regulatory T cells in long-lasting Graves disease. TCR beta libraries were built with iRepertoire HTBI primers and Arm-PCR of CDR3 regions. One entry per CDR3 protein results from TCRdb running MiXCR on the multiplex PCR reads. The profile covers a few hundred thousand distinct CDR3 sequences, with roughly 23% appearing a single time and less than 30% taken by the ten largest. Regarding time point: persistent/refractory GD, antithyroid drugs over 5 years with positive TRAb. Following extraction of RNA from PBMCs, that RNA was used to make the TCR library. The sample here was peripheral blood mononuclear cells (PBMCs), taken when the disease was refractory, from a patient treated with antithyroid drugs. The receptors originated from a woman aged 40 to 50 with Graves disease.

This clonotype was seen ten or more times. The CDR3 spells CASRPDWGEQYF. DNA for the CDR3: TGTGCCAGCAGGCCCGATTGGGGCGAGCAGTACTTC. V gene TRBV12-3 or TRBV12-4 combines with J gene TRBJ2-7; no clear D. V dropped 6 bases and J dropped 6 bases, with 12 bases sitting between them. CDR3 length: 12 residues.

At least ten counts were recorded for this clonotype. This chain links TRBV6-1 with TRBJ2-5; 7 positions agree with TRBD2. The CDR3 is made up of 15 amino acids. Germline lookup yields CDR1 MNHNS and CDR2 SASEGT. V was pared by 4 bases and J by 3 bases, with 8 bases of the junction left unmatched. The CDR3 DNA is TGTGCCAGCAGTGTCTGGGGGAGGGCCGAAGAGACCCAGTACTTC. Residues: CASSVWGRAEETQYF.

The CDR3 protein is CASSYGTGRGYTF. The CDR3 DNA is TGCGCCAGCAGCTATGGGACAGGGCGAGGCTACACCTTC. The chain employs TRBV5-1 and TRBJ1-2; 9 bases line up with TRBD1. The CDR3 extends over 13 amino acids. Germline-derived CDR1 and CDR2 are SGHRS and YFSETQ. J lost 8 bases, V lost 3 bases, and 5 bases had no gene match.

This clonotype was detected only a few times. The rearrangement joins TRBV7-3 to TRBJ2-2; 7 bases line up with TRBD2. The trim removed 5 bases at V and 0 bases at J, leaving 9 bases unmatched. The CDR3 spans 17 residues. Germline CDR1 reads SGHTA; CDR2 reads FQGTGA. The CDR3 spells CASSQRAGSANTGELFF. The CDR3, as DNA: TGTGCCAGCAGCCAGAGAGCGGGGTCGGCGAACACCGGGGAGCTGTTTTTT.

The V gene is TRBV30, the J gene TRBJ2-7, with TRBD2 as a possible D gene (6 bases). CDR3 length: 14 amino acids. Per the germline V gene, CDR1 is GTSNPN and CDR2 is SVGIG (reference sequence). The germline V and J ends were trimmed by 3 bases and 0 bases, with 12 bases remaining between them. The CDR3 region has the DNA TGTGCCTGGAGGTGGCGGGATTTCTCCTACGAGCAGTACTTC. This gives the protein CAWRWRDFSYEQYF.

This clonotype was recorded a few times. The V call is TRBV5-1, the J call TRBJ1-4, with TRBD1 identical over 7 bases. Germline V gene lookup returns CDR1 SGHRS and CDR2 YFSETQ. V was clipped by 0 bases and J by 6 bases; unmatched bases: 5. The CDR3 is made up of 15 amino acids. CDR3 region: CASSLAPGGYEKLFF. CDR3 nucleotides: TGCGCCAGCAGCTTGGCCCCAGGGGGATATGAAAAACTGTTTTTT.

The CDR3 spells CSAFGGGTAGPQHF. The CDR3 DNA follows: TGCAGTGCTTTCGGAGGGGGTACTGCTGGGCCCCAGCATTTT. The chain uses TRBV20-1 and TRBJ1-5; D possibly corresponds to TRBD1 (6 bases). Germline V gives CDR1 DFQATT, CDR2 SNEGSKA (reference sequence). This CDR3 region has 14 residues. V lost 5 bases and J lost 9, with 20 bases in between.

This clonotype was counted at least ten times. The CDR3 DNA reads TGTGCCAGCAGCTTCCCTCTCGCGGGAGGCTCCTACGAGCAGTACTTC. Protein: CASSFPLAGGSYEQYF. The chain employs TRBV28 and TRBJ2-7; 8 bases are shared with TRBD2. Per germline, CDR1 MDHEN and CDR2 SYDVKM. V lost 6 bases to trimming and J lost 0 bases; unmatched junction nucleotides: 10. The CDR3 contains 16 residues.

The chain joins TRBV10-2 to TRBJ1-1; D possibly corresponds to TRBD1 (5 bases). V lost 6 bases and J 2 bases, leaving 13 bases between the germline ends. Looked up from germline, CDR1 is WSHSY and CDR2 is SAAADI. The CDR3 length is 14 residues. The CDR3 loop reads CASSPGTYNTEAFF. The CDR3 DNA reads as TGCGCCAGCAGCCCCGGGACCTACAACACTGAAGCTTTCTTT.

The table lists this clonotype with many counts. The chain employs TRBV6-5 and TRBJ1-1; TRBD1 might be the D (5 bases). Germline V lookup: CDR1 MNHEY, CDR2 SVGAGI. This CDR3 spans 15 amino acids. The V end was cut by 3 bases, the J end by 4 bases, with 15 bases between. CDR3 bases: TGTGCCAGCAGTTATAGGGACGGCCGTGTCACTGAAGCTTTCTTT. Encoded protein: CASSYRDGRVTEAFF.

This clonotype has ten or more counts. The gene calls are TRBV28 and TRBJ2-7; possibly TRBD1 for D (7 bases). CDR3 size: 18 residues. Trimming pared 2 bases from V and 0 bases from J, leaving 20 bases between. Germline loops: CDR1 MDHEN, CDR2 SYDVKM. The CDR3 sequence: CASSLKRLGGGRSYEQYF. CDR3 sequence (DNA): TGTGCCAGCAGTTTAAAGAGGCTCGGAGGGGGCCGCTCCTACGAGCAGTACTTC.

This clonotype was seen repeatedly, ten times or more. The V call is TRBV20-1, the J call TRBJ2-7, with TRBD2 matching 10 bases. Trimming cost V 1 base and J 4 bases; bases outside gene matches: 7. The CDR3 is made up of 15 amino acids. Per germline, CDR1 DFQATT and CDR2 SNEGSKA (reference sequence). CDR3 residues: CSARVASGRMYEQYF. The CDR3 DNA reads as TGCAGTGCTAGAGTGGCTAGCGGGAGAATGTACGAGCAGTACTTC.

There are a few counts of this clonotype. This rearrangement joins TRBV14 to TRBJ2-5; D gene ambiguous. This CDR3 is 17 amino acids long. V was pared by 2 bases and J by 2 bases, with 18 bases between. Germline CDR1 is SGHDN and CDR2 is FVKESK. The CDR3 here is CASSQHLPSASQETQYF. In DNA, the CDR3 is TGTGCCAGCAGCCAACATCTACCCTCGGCTAGTCAAGAGACCCAGTACTTC.

This clonotype was picked up many times. V and J are TRBV2 and TRBJ1-1, with D perhaps TRBD1 (5 bases). This CDR3 comprises 13 residues. CDR1 is SNHLY, CDR2 FYNNEI, per germline. Trimming took off 6 bases at V and 1 base at J, with 9 bases between the two ends. The CDR3 here is CASSRQRNTEAFF. The CDR3 region has the DNA TGTGCCAGCAGCCGACAGCGGAACACTGAAGCTTTCTTT.

V usage is TRBV28 and J usage is TRBJ2-1; either TRBD1 or TRBD2 may supply D (6 bases each). V lost 3 bases, J lost 8 bases, and 11 bases lay in between. The germline V gene encodes CDR1 MDHEN and CDR2 SYDVKM. The CDR3 length is 13 residues. CDR3 coding DNA: TGTGCCAGCAGTTTTTGGGGGGCACATGAGCAGTTCTTC. Translated: CASSFWGAHEQFF.

This clonotype appeared a single time. A clone one base away is much larger, so this may be a read error. The genes are TRBV7-3 and TRBJ2-5; 7 nucleotides align to TRBD2. Germline V gene sequence: CDR1 SGHTA, CDR2 FQGTGA. The CDR3 loop spans 15 amino acids. Written as DNA, the CDR3 is TGTACCAGCAGCTTATACGGCGGGAGTGGAGAGACCCAGTACTTC. It codes for CTSSLYGGSGETQYF.

In its sample, this clonotype was seen many times. The chain has TRBV7-9 and TRBJ2-7; D is unclear. Trimming took off 1 base at V and 2 bases at J, with 6 bases between the two ends. CDR1 SEHNR and CDR2 FQNEAQ come from the germline V gene (reference sequence). The CDR3 loop spans 13 amino acids. CDR3 in amino acids: CASSLGFAYEQYF. CDR3 bases: TGTGCCAGCAGCTTAGGATTTGCCTACGAGCAGTACTTC.

In its sample, this clonotype was seen a few times. The chain has TRBV9 and TRBJ1-6, with D possibly matching TRBD1 (5 bases). The length of the CDR3 is 14 residues. V lost 3 bases, J lost 8 bases, and 12 bases lay in between. Germline V CDR1 and CDR2: SGDLS, YYNGEE. The CDR3 sequence is CASSGGMGDSPLHF. CDR3 coding DNA: TGTGCCAGCAGCGGGGGGATGGGCGATTCACCCCTCCACTTT.

This clonotype has at least ten counts. J is TRBJ2-5 and V is TRBV28, with D possibly being TRBD2 (6 bases). Looked up from germline, CDR1 is MDHEN and CDR2 is SYDVKM. This CDR3 has 17 residues. The V gene lost 4 bases and the J gene lost 4 bases, with 22 bases spanning the gap. The DNA for the CDR3 is TGTGCCAGCAGTTCCAGAATCCCTGCGCGGGGAGGAGAGACCCAGTACTTC. Translated: CASSSRIPARGGETQYF.

This clonotype has only a few counts. The rearrangement uses TRBV25-1 and TRBJ1-2; D unresolved. Per the germline V gene, CDR1 is MGHDK and CDR2 is SYGVNS. The CDR3 sequence is 13 residues long. Trimming shortened V by 2 bases and J by 6 bases, and 10 bases separated the two germline ends. CDR3 DNA: TGTGCCAGCAGTGAAATCGTGGGGAATGGCTACACCTTC. It translates to CASSEIVGNGYTF.

The rearrangement uses TRBV24-1 and TRBJ2-5; the D is unclear. The last part of the DNA fits TRBJ2-7 better; the J call may be wrong. CDR3 size: 13 residues. In germline, CDR1 is KGHDR, CDR2 SFDVKD. Here the CDR3 reads CATSDSVGDEQYF. CDR3 in DNA: TGTGCCACCAGTGATTCGGTTGGGGACGAGCAGTACTTC.

There are many counts of this clonotype. This chain joins TRBV12-3 or TRBV12-4 and TRBJ2-7, with 7 positions matching TRBD2. V trimming: 4 bases; J trimming: 3 bases; junction bases outside the gene matches: 6. The CDR3 consists of 14 residues. CDR3 region: CASSYSGGSYEQYF. Here the CDR3 DNA reads TGTGCCAGCAGTTACTCAGGCGGGAGCTACGAGCAGTACTTC.

The chain joins TRBV5-1 to TRBJ2-7, with 9 bases identical to TRBD1. With 5 bases clipped from V and 3 bases from J, the junction kept 9 bases outside the gene matches. Germline lookup yields CDR1 SGHRS and CDR2 YFSETQ. CDR3 size: 15 residues. The CDR3 here is CASRPGTGTYYEQYF. DNA of the CDR3: TGCGCCAGCAGGCCGGGGACAGGGACTTACTACGAGCAGTACTTC.

In this sample, this clonotype turned up once. In this CDR3 the conserved last residue, phenylalanine or tryptophan, is missing, so a read error is likely. This chain joins TRBV29-1 and TRBJ1-3; 7 bases align to TRBD1. J was trimmed by 1 base and V by 6 bases; bases with no gene match: 3. The length of the CDR3 is 13 residues. Per germline, CDR1 SQVTM and CDR2 ANQGSEA. The chain's CDR3 is CSVATGSGNTIYS. CDR3 in DNA: TGCAGCGTCGCGACAGGGTCTGGAAACACCATATATTCT.

A note on this clonotype: This clone may be a read error of a much larger clone one base away. The chain employs TRBV2 and TRBJ1-3; no clear D. The CDR3 spans 15 residues. V lost 6 bases, J lost 4 bases, and 16 bases lay in between. Germline CDR1 is SNHLY and CDR2 is FYNNEI. The CDR3, as DNA: TGTGCCAGCAGCTCTTCGCTAGGGCGAGGAAACACCATATATTTT. Encoded protein: CASSSSLGRGNTIYF.

The chain links TRBV5-1 to TRBJ1-5; D is possibly TRBD1 (5 bases). CDR3 length: 16 amino acids. The germline V gene encodes CDR1 SGHRS and CDR2 YFSETQ. Trimming left V 1 base short and J 6 bases short, with 17 bases between. This CDR3 reads CASSLYPRDFVQPQHF. Written as DNA, the CDR3 is TGCGCCAGCAGCTTGTACCCCAGGGACTTTGTTCAGCCCCAGCATTTT.

The sample holds many counts of this clonotype. The chain has TRBV7-2 and TRBJ2-7; D perhaps matches TRBD2 (5 bases). The V and J ends lost 1 base and 3 bases respectively, with 10 bases between them. Per the germline V gene, CDR1 is SGHTA and CDR2 is FQGNSA. The CDR3 contains 14 residues. The chain's CDR3 is CASSLVSSGYEQYF. DNA for the CDR3: TGTGCCAGCAGCTTAGTATCCAGCGGCTACGAGCAGTACTTC.